The TCR beta chain described here comes from a study of cytotoxic CD8 clonotypes in ibrutinib-treated CLL. Overall study context: Response specimens were obtained following a median treatment duration of roughly 11 months, with a range of 6 to 36. The samples contained 260,000 or so productive templates on average. They also contained an average of approximately 97,000 productive rearrangements.

Study-wide results and caveats: Baseline values of clonality outstripped age-matched healthy donors and followed circulating CD8+ T-cell counts.

Only a few counts were recorded for this clone. The target antigen is unknown. Measured with immunoSEQ multiplex PCR; TCRdb has only the in-frame clones, and not every one. There are hundreds of thousands of clones in the sample; roughly 67% occur only once, and around 6.3% lies in the top ten. Trimming left V 4 bases short and J 8 bases short, with 13 bases between. CDR1 SGHTS and CDR2 YDEGEE come from the germline V gene. The length of the CDR3 is 13 residues. The chain employs TRBV5-8 and TRBJ2-1; possible D gene TRBD2, 6 bases. The origin of this receptor is a human donor with chronic lymphocytic leukemia. Source: PBMCs, taken after 36 months of ibrutinib treatment. Here the CDR3 DNA reads TGTGCCAGCAGCATAGGGACTGGGGATGAGCAGTTCTTC. Its protein is CASSIGTGDEQFF.